This T cell receptor (beta chain) comes out of a study of T-cell reconstitution after alpha-beta-depleted transplantation in children. A library of TCRbeta sequences, prepared with unique molecular identifiers, was generated. TCRdb called the PCR reads again in MiXCR, with one record for every CDR3 protein. The table shows about a million distinct CDR3 sequences, with about 29% occurring only once. Study observations and caveats: Reportedly, roughly two months post-transplant, alpha-beta T cells arose from several hundred expanded graft clones. Some patients' high day-60 TCRbeta diversity was traced to surviving recipient T cells and thymic progenitors. It was newly produced T cells that mostly accounted for T-cell counts and diversity one year after transplant.

Germline V gene sequence: CDR1 LGHNT, CDR2 FRNRAP. CDR3 length: 16 amino acids. The V and J ends lost 3 bases and 6 bases respectively, with 20 bases between them. This clonotype was counted between two and nine times. Antigen specificity is unknown. This TCR derives from a boy younger than two who had a stem cell transplant for SCID, so the T cells may come from the graft donor. J is TRBJ2-5 and V is TRBV12-5; D is perhaps TRBD1 or TRBD2 (6 bases each). The input for sequencing was PBMCs, mostly from graft donor cells, taken 360 days after TCRalphabeta/CD19-depleted stem cell transplant. Here the CDR3 DNA reads TGTGCTAGTGGTTTAAATAACGGGGGCGATGAAAAGACCCAGTACTTC. Translated: CASGLNNGGDEKTQYF.